The 2 T cell receptor beta chains below come from one sample, sequenced in a study of technical replicates of blood from a handful of donors. Assay used: immunoSEQ multiplex PCR; TCRdb lists only in-frame clones, some missing. The data hold under 95,000 clones, with 95% to 98% observed a single time. The sample was T cells isolated from PBMCs. Receptors were obtained from a human donor in good health.

The chain joins TRBV27 to TRBJ1-6; D not resolved. The germline V gene has CDR1 MNHEY and CDR2 SMNVEV (reference sequence). V gave up 3 bases and J gave up 7 bases, with 16 bases separating them. This CDR3 contains 16 residues. The CDR3 spells CASSLPPPGWNSPLHF. In DNA form, the CDR3 reads TGTGCCAGCAGTTTGCCCCCCCCGGGGTGGAATTCACCCCTCCACTTT.

This chain uses TRBV10-1 with TRBJ2-1, with TRBD2 matching 9 bases. The CDR3 runs to 11 residues. Germline-derived CDR1 and CDR2 are WNHNN and SYGVQD (reference sequence). The CDR3: CATSLAGMQFF. Written as DNA, the CDR3 is TGCGCGACTTCCCTAGCGGGAATGCAGTTCTTC.